A selection of T cell receptor beta chains follows, all from one sample in a study of T cell repertoires in cytomegalovirus infection. TCRdb independently ran MiXCR on the reads; one entry per CDR3 protein. The profile covers under 850,000 distinct CDR3 sequences, with roughly 33% appearing a single time and 18% taken by the ten largest. Their antigen targets remain unknown. The sample was cultured PBMCs, taken from culture after CMV antigen stimulation. The receptor source for this set is a human donor in good health (CMV status not recorded). Some clones in this sample may be carry-over from other donors' samples. The CDR3 runs from the conserved cysteine through the conserved F or W. D genes are given only for firm matches. Part of the rows lack a size; the others show once, few, many or a class for expanded clones.

v_gene	d_gene	j_gene	len	abundance	CDR3nt	CDR3aa
TRBV12-3/TRBV12-4	.	TRBJ1-5	20	.	TGTGCCAGCAGTTGGAGAGGGACGGGAGGATGGGATTATAGCAATCAGCCCCAGCATTTT	CASSWRGTGGWDYSNQPQHF
TRBV20-1	TRBD1	TRBJ2-7	14	.	TGCAGTGCTGTGGGGGGACAGGGGGCCTACGAGCAGTACTTC	CSAVGGQGAYEQYF
TRBV7-8	.	TRBJ2-4	16	many	TGTGCCAGCAGCTTAGGGCAGGGGGACTCCAAAAACATTCAGTACTTC	CASSLGQGDSKNIQYF
TRBV7-2	.	TRBJ2-2	14	.	TGTGCCAGCAGCTACGGGCTCACTAGAGGGGAGCTGTTTTTT	CASSYGLTRGELFF
TRBV6-5	.	TRBJ2-5	13	.	TGTGCCAGCACCAGGGGGGTCCAAGAGACCCAGTACTTC	CASTRGVQETQYF
TRBV7-9	TRBD2	TRBJ2-3	16	few	TGTGCCAGCAGCCGGAGCGGGGGGGCCATCCCAGATACGCAGTATTTT	CASSRSGGAIPDTQYF
TRBV20-1	.	TRBJ2-7	12	.	TGCAGTGCGTCTGACAGCTCCTACGAGCAGTACTTC	CSASDSSYEQYF
TRBV29-1	TRBD1	TRBJ2-7	12	few	TGCAGCGTCCGGGACAGTGACCTGGAGCAGTACTTC	CSVRDSDLEQYF
TRBV11-2	.	TRBJ2-3	14	many	TGTGCCAGCAGCTTAGACAAGTGGGCAGATACGCAGTATTTT	CASSLDKWADTQYF
TRBV6-5	TRBD1	TRBJ1-1	12	.	TGTGCCAGCTCACGGACAGGGCGTTCGGCTTTCTTT	CASSRTGRSAFF
TRBV19	.	TRBJ1-1	12	.	TGTGCCAGTAAAGGGTGGGGCACTGAAGCTTTCTTT	CASKGWGTEAFF
TRBV12-3/TRBV12-4	TRBD1	TRBJ1-5	15	.	TGTGCCAGCACCACTGGGACAGGGAGCAATCAGCCCCAGCATTTT	CASTTGTGSNQPQHF
TRBV4-3	TRBD1	TRBJ2-1	16	.	TGCGCCAGCAGCCAAGTGGGGGACAGGGATAGCAATGAGCAGTTCTTC	CASSQVGDRDSNEQFF
TRBV5-1	TRBD1	TRBJ1-5	16	.	TGCGCCAGCAGCTTGACCGGGACAGGGAGCGATCAGCCCCAGCATTTT	CASSLTGTGSDQPQHF
TRBV4-2	TRBD1	TRBJ2-3	17	once	TGTGCCAGCAGCCACCCCCGACAGGGTCCTAGCACAGATACGCAGTATTTT	CASSHPRQGPSTDTQYF
TRBV29-1	.	TRBJ2-7	14	.	TGCAGCGTTGGGCCATCGGGCCCAGGGAACGAGCAGTACTTC	CSVGPSGPGNEQYF
TRBV29-1	.	TRBJ1-5	13	few	TGCAGCGTTGAAACGCATAGCAATCAGCCCCAGCATTTT	CSVETHSNQPQHF
TRBV7-2	.	TRBJ2-3	14	.	TGTGCCAGCAGCTTAGTTCTTTACACAGATACGCAGTATTTT	CASSLVLYTDTQYF
TRBV7-7	.	TRBJ2-1	14	.	TGTGCCAGCAGCTTAGGGGGGTCGGTCAATGAGCAGTTCTTC	CASSLGGSVNEQFF
TRBV20-1	TRBD2	TRBJ2-3	14	.	TGCAGTGCTACCCGGGACTACAGCACAGATACGCAGTATTTT	CSATRDYSTDTQYF
TRBV6-1	TRBD1	TRBJ2-6	18	.	TGTGCCAGCAGTGCAAAGGGGGCCGCAGTCTCTGGGGCCAACGTCCTGACTTTC	CASSAKGAAVSGANVLTF
TRBV7-6	.	TRBJ1-1	17	many	TGTGCCAGCAGCTTATCCCCTTTGAGAGGGAAGAACACTGAAGCTTTCTTT	CASSLSPLRGKNTEAFF
TRBV6-2/TRBV6-3	.	TRBJ2-5	15	.	TGTGCCAGCAGCCCCGATTGGGCTAGCCGAGAGACCCAGTACTTC	CASSPDWASRETQYF
TRBV11-2	TRBD2	TRBJ2-3	12	.	TGTGCCAGCAGCTTACCGGGACTAGCGCAGTATTTT	CASSLPGLAQYF
TRBV6-1	.	TRBJ1-5	13	.	TGTGCCAGCAGTGTTAGGGGCAATCAGCCCCAGCCTTTT	CASSVRGNQPQPF
TRBV20-1	.	TRBJ1-5	17	few	TGCAGTGCTAGAGGGTGGGCAGGAGGTGATAGCAATCAGCCCCAGCATTTT	CSARGWAGGDSNQPQHF
TRBV5-1	.	TRBJ2-3	13	.	TGCGCCAGCAGCACAGAGAACACAGATACGCAGTATTTT	CASSTENTDTQYF
TRBV12-3/TRBV12-4	TRBD2	TRBJ2-5	13	.	TGTGCCAGCAATGTGGGACTAGTAGAGACCCAGTACTTC	CASNVGLVETQYF
TRBV6-1	.	TRBJ2-4	13	.	TGTGCCAGCAACCTGAGGCCTAAAAACATTCAGTACTTC	CASNLRPKNIQYF
TRBV5-1	.	TRBJ2-5	15	.	TGCGCCAGCAGCCCCGGGACGGATTTCCAAGAGACCCAGTACTTC	CASSPGTDFQETQYF
TRBV6-2/TRBV6-3	TRBD1	TRBJ1-1	14	many	TGTGCCAGCAGACGGACAGGATTGAACACTGAAGCTTTCTTT	CASRRTGLNTEAFF
TRBV7-2	.	TRBJ2-5	14	.	TGTGCCAGCAGCCCCCGGAGGTCCCAAGAGACCCAGTACTTC	CASSPRRSQETQYF
TRBV6-1	TRBD1	TRBJ2-5	15	few	TGTGCCAGCAGTGTGAGGCAGGGGGCCGCAGAGACCCAGTACTTC	CASSVRQGAAETQYF
TRBV4-1	.	TRBJ2-1	15	.	TGCGCCAGCAGCCAAGAAATGGGGGCTGTAGGAGAGCAGTTCTTC	CASSQEMGAVGEQFF
TRBV7-9	TRBD1	TRBJ2-7	15	once	TGTGCCAGCAGCCCCAGACAGGGTGTAGGCTACGAGCAGTACTTC	CASSPRQGVGYEQYF
TRBV6-1	.	TRBJ2-7	13	few	TGTGCCAGCAGCCGCGGGAATTCCTACGAGCAGTACTTC	CASSRGNSYEQYF
TRBV5-5	.	TRBJ1-2	13	few	TGTGCCAGCACTGGAAGAGCTAACTATGGCTACACCTTC	CASTGRANYGYTF
TRBV7-2	.	TRBJ2-1	15	many	TGTGCCAGCAGCCCCGACCCGGGAGTGTACAATGAGCAGTTCTTC	CASSPDPGVYNEQFF
TRBV7-2	.	TRBJ1-1	15	.	TGTGCCAGCAGCTGGATCGGGGGGCGCATGGCTGAAGCTTTCTTT	CASSWIGGRMAEAFF
TRBV4-1	.	TRBJ2-5	16	.	TGCGCCAGCAGCCAGAAGGCCCACACAACAGGAGAGACCCAGTACTTC	CASSQKAHTTGETQYF
TRBV6-1	TRBD2	TRBJ2-3	16	.	TGTGCCAGCAGGACCGGGACTAGTAGGAGCACAGATACGCAGTATTTT	CASRTGTSRSTDTQYF
TRBV7-6	.	TRBJ1-1	13	.	TGTGCCAGCAGCTTAGTTGGAGTCACTGAAGCTTTCTTT	CASSLVGVTEAFF
TRBV20-1	.	TRBJ2-3	12	few	TGCAGTGCTAGGGCCCCCCCAGATACGCAGTATTTT	CSARAPPDTQYF
TRBV27	.	TRBJ2-6	18	.	TGTGCCAGCAGTTCCAGGACAGCCCCTCACCCTGGGGCCAACGTCCTGACTTTC	CASSSRTAPHPGANVLTF
TRBV20-1	.	TRBJ1-5	14	.	TGCAGTGCTGGGGGCAGGGGAAGCAATCAGCCCCAGCATTTT	CSAGGRGSNQPQHF
TRBV7-2	TRBD1	TRBJ1-1	17	many	TGTGCCAGCAGCTATACGGGGGGGGCAGGGGGTAGCACTGAAGCTTTCTTT	CASSYTGGAGGSTEAFF
TRBV11-2	.	TRBJ1-2	13	.	TGTGCCAGCAGCCCACCAAACAGGGACGGCTACACCTTC	CASSPPNRDGYTF
TRBV5-4	.	TRBJ2-4	14	.	TGTGCCAGCAGCTTGGATACCAGGGATGGCATTCAGTACTTC	CASSLDTRDGIQYF
TRBV12-3/TRBV12-4	TRBD2	TRBJ2-3	14	.	TGTGCCAGCAAAGTAGCGGGCCCCACAGATACGCAGTATTTT	CASKVAGPTDTQYF
TRBV12-3/TRBV12-4	TRBD2	TRBJ2-3	16	.	TGTGCCAGCAGTTGGCTAGCGGGACGTAAGACAGATACGCAGTATTTT	CASSWLAGRKTDTQYF
TRBV6-1	TRBD1	TRBJ1-5	16	.	TGTGCCAGCAGTCGGACAGGGGGACGTGGCAATCAGCCCCAGCATTTT	CASSRTGGRGNQPQHF
TRBV2	TRBD1	TRBJ1-5	15	.	TGTGCCAGCAGTGATGGGACAGCGAGCAATCAGCCCCAGCATTTT	CASSDGTASNQPQHF
TRBV12-3/TRBV12-4	TRBD2	TRBJ2-5	16	.	TGTGCCAGCAGCCCCGAGGGACTAGCGGGAAAAGAGACCCAGTACTTC	CASSPEGLAGKETQYF